The 20 T cell receptor beta chains below come from one sample, sequenced in a study of cytomegalovirus exposure and HLA in healthy donors. The study ran its PCR with 60 Vbeta and 13 Jbeta primers. Measured with immunoSEQ multiplex PCR; TCRdb has only the in-frame clones, and not every one. The table lists 150,000 or so clones, roughly 79% of them singletons, with less than 8% in the top ten. The source material was PBMCs. Receptors originate from a middle-aged man in good health and CMV-seropositive.

This clone was seen only a few times. The chain employs TRBV29-1 and TRBJ2-2, with 14 bases matching TRBD2. The length of the CDR3 is 14 residues. Losses at the gene ends were 7 bases for V and 5 bases for J; bases not matched to a gene: 3. The germline gives CDR1 SQVTM, CDR2 ANQGSEA. The CDR3 sequence: CSAGLAGETGELFF. In DNA form, the CDR3 reads TGCAGCGCGGGACTAGCGGGAGAAACCGGGGAGCTGTTTTTT.

In its sample, this clone was seen a few times. V usage is TRBV6-1 and J usage is TRBJ2-1; 8 bases map to TRBD2. The junction had 12 bases not matched to a gene; V was cut back by 11 bases and J by 3 bases. The CDR3 is made up of 15 amino acids. Germline V gene sequence: CDR1 MNHNS, CDR2 SASEGT. DNA for the CDR3: TGTGCCGGCGCGTTAGCGGGGTCCTTCTACAATGAGCAGTTCTTC. Protein: CAGALAGSFYNEQFF.

There are a few counts of this clone. The chain has TRBV12-5 and TRBJ1-1, with D uncertain. The V gene lost 5 bases and the J gene lost 8 bases, with 24 bases spanning the gap. Germline CDR1 LGHNT, CDR2 FRNRAP. This CDR3 is built from 16 residues. The CDR3, as DNA: TGTGCTAGTGGTCCTACCAACCCGACACGATCCGCCGAAGCTTTCTTT. The encoded protein is CASGPTNPTRSAEAFF.

This clone has only one observation. The DNA for the CDR3 is TGTGCCAGCAGCTTCTACCGGGCCCCCGGGGGGAACACCATATATTTT. Translated: CASSFYRAPGGNTIYF. The chain links TRBV7-8 to TRBJ1-3; perhaps TRBD1 as D (5 bases). This CDR3 comprises 16 residues. Germline V gene lookup returns CDR1 SGHVS and CDR2 FQNEAQ. The germline V and J ends were trimmed by 3 bases and 7 bases, with 19 bases remaining between them.

The chain employs TRBV2 and TRBJ2-1, with 10 nucleotides matching TRBD2. Per germline, CDR1 SNHLY and CDR2 FYNNEI. The CDR3 has 12 amino acids. J lost 15 bases, V lost 7 bases, and 9 bases had no gene match. CDR3 residues: CASIGTSAHSFF. CDR3 bases: TGTGCCAGCATTGGGACTAGCGCCCACTCGTTCTTC.

The CDR3 spells CASSPRLAGGVREQYF. CDR3 sequence (DNA): TGTGCCAGCAGTCCACGACTAGCGGGAGGTGTGAGAGAGCAGTACTTC. The gene calls are TRBV27 and TRBJ2-7, with TRBD2 matching 13 bases. The trim removed 5 bases at V and 7 bases at J, leaving 11 bases unmatched. Germline-derived CDR1 and CDR2 are MNHEY and SMNVEV (reference sequence). The CDR3 contains 16 residues.

The chain recombines TRBV6-1 with TRBJ1-2, with 7 bases aligning to TRBD1. Germline V gene sequence: CDR1 MNHNS, CDR2 SASEGT. Losses at the gene ends were 7 bases for V and 3 bases for J; bases not matched to a gene: 5. The CDR3 extends over 13 amino acids. For the CDR3, the DNA is TGTGCCAGCACCGCCGGGACAGACTATGGCTACACCTTC. Amino acid sequence: CASTAGTDYGYTF.

The CDR3 bases are TGTGCCAGCAGCTTGGGCCGAACCGGGGAGCTGTTTTTT. Translating it yields CASSLGRTGELFF. The chain is built from TRBV7-2 and TRBJ2-2, with D unresolved. Germline lookup yields CDR1 SGHTA and CDR2 FQGNSA. V lost 3 bases and J 5 bases, leaving 7 bases between the germline ends. The CDR3 spans 13 residues.

The chain recombines TRBV5-8 with TRBJ1-4, with TRBD1 identical over 11 bases. Germline V gene data show CDR1 as SGHTS and CDR2 as YDEGEE. This CDR3 is 14 amino acids long. V gave up 3 bases and J gave up 11 bases; unmatched junction bases: 6. Written as DNA, the CDR3 is TGTGCCAGCAGCTCGGGACAGGGGGAGTTGAAACTGTTTTTT. Protein: CASSSGQGELKLFF.

The rearrangement joins TRBV27 to TRBJ1-5; D may be TRBD1 (5 bases). This CDR3 spans 14 amino acids. Trimming cost V 3 bases and J 4 bases, with 10 bases left between them. Per germline, CDR1 MNHEY and CDR2 SMNVEV (reference sequence). DNA of the CDR3: TGTGCCAGCAGTTTCCCCGACAGAAATCAGCCCCAGCATTTT. It encodes CASSFPDRNQPQHF.

This clone was found a few times. The J gene is TRBJ2-5, the V gene TRBV7-3, with TRBD1 as a possible D gene (6 bases). Per germline, CDR1 SGHTA and CDR2 FQGTGA. V was cut by 4 bases and J by 4 bases, with 10 bases left in between. The CDR3 length is 13 residues. CDR3 bases: TGTGCCAGCAGCTCAGGGGCTGGAGAGACCCAGTACTTC. Its translation is CASSSGAGETQYF.

The chain links TRBV28 to TRBJ1-1; TRBD1 matches at 10 bases. The CDR3 is made up of 15 amino acids. The junction had 10 bases not matched to a gene; V was cut back by 7 bases and J by 5 bases. Germline CDR1 is MDHEN and CDR2 is SYDVKM. The CDR3 here is CASIQGGTGVTEAFF. The CDR3 DNA reads TGTGCCAGCATCCAAGGCGGGACAGGGGTAACTGAAGCTTTCTTT.

This sequence joins TRBV9 and TRBJ2-3; TRBD2 aligns across 11 bases. V was clipped by 4 bases and J by 4 bases; unmatched bases: 17. The CDR3 has 19 amino acids. Germline V gives CDR1 SGDLS, CDR2 YYNGEE. The chain's CDR3 is CASSPGLAGRVPEPDTQYF. The DNA of the CDR3 is TGTGCCAGCAGCCCAGGACTAGCGGGTAGAGTCCCCGAGCCAGATACGCAGTATTTT.

This chain links TRBV11-3 with TRBJ2-1; 14 nucleotides agree with TRBD2. The CDR3 spans 18 residues. From germline, CDR1 is SGHNT and CDR2 YENEEA. V lost 1 base, J lost 2 bases, and 4 bases stayed unmatched. The CDR3 nucleotides read TGTGCCAGCAGCTTAGGGGGACTAGCGGGAGAAACCTACAATGAGCAGTTCTTC. It translates to CASSLGGLAGETYNEQFF.

This clone was recorded once. This chain connects TRBV28 to TRBJ1-5; 9 positions agree with TRBD1. V lost 8 bases, J lost 7 bases, and 12 bases stayed unmatched. CDR3 size: 15 residues. Germline V lookup: CDR1 MDHEN, CDR2 SYDVKM. The DNA of the CDR3 is TGTGCCAGCTGCTCAAGGGGACAGGGTCCCCAGCCCCAGCATTTT. It is translated as CASCSRGQGPQPQHF.

This sequence joins TRBV6-6 and TRBJ2-1, with D possibly matching TRBD1 (5 bases). The V end lost 3 bases, the J end lost 0 bases, and 9 bases lay between the germline ends. This CDR3 has 15 residues. In germline, CDR1 is MNHNY, CDR2 SVGAGI (reference sequence). CDR3 in amino acids: CASSYGAPSYNEQFF. The CDR3 DNA is TGTGCCAGCAGTTATGGGGCGCCCTCCTACAATGAGCAGTTCTTC.

The J gene is TRBJ2-7, the V gene TRBV5-4, with D maybe TRBD1 (5 bases). CDR3 length: 13 amino acids. Germline-derived CDR1 and CDR2 are SGHNT and YYREEE (reference sequence). The ends were cut back, 0 bases at V and 6 bases at J, with 10 bases in the middle. CDR3 nucleotide sequence: TGTGCCAGCAGCTTGGTAGGGGCTCGCGAGCAGTACTTC. It codes for CASSLVGAREQYF.

The rearrangement links TRBV7-9 to TRBJ2-7; no clear D gene. CDR1 SEHNR and CDR2 FQNEAQ come from the germline V gene (reference sequence). Trimming shortened V by 4 bases and J by 1 base, and 8 bases separated the two germline ends. CDR3 size: 13 residues. The CDR3 spells CASSSRESYEQYF. The CDR3 nucleotides are TGTGCCAGCAGCTCTCGAGAATCCTACGAGCAGTACTTC.

The chain joins TRBV7-3 to TRBJ2-7, with TRBD1 matching 9 bases. The germline V gene has CDR1 SGHTA and CDR2 FQGTGA. CDR3 size: 14 residues. The junction had 9 bases not matched to a gene; V was cut back by 6 bases and J by 6 bases. The DNA of the CDR3 is TGTGCCAGCAGTTCTCCGGGACAGGGCTGCGAGCAGTACTTC. This gives the protein CASSSPGQGCEQYF.

There are a few counts of this clone. The chain has TRBV9 and TRBJ1-2; D uncertain. The CDR3 runs to 13 residues. Germline V gene sequence: CDR1 SGDLS, CDR2 YYNGEE. Deletions cut 0 bases from V and 4 bases from J, with 7 bases between. In DNA form, the CDR3 reads TGTGCCAGCAGCGTAGACAGCCTCTATGGCTACACCTTC. Translation: CASSVDSLYGYTF.